The source of this TCR beta chain is a study of lymphopenia after photon versus proton radiotherapy. Study conclusions and caveats: A bigger post-nadir fall in TCR diversity correlated inversely with survival time in deceased patients. Photon-treated patients lost naive T cells and TCR diversity; proton-treated stayed stable.

A note on this clone: The antigen is undetermined.

V trimming: 2 bases; J trimming: 4 bases; junction bases outside the gene matches: 5. This CDR3 spans 15 amino acids. Germline V gene data show CDR1 as SGHTA and CDR2 as FQGTGA. TCRdb's copy holds only in-frame clones and misses some; the assay was immunoSEQ multiplex PCR. Of approximately 29,000 clones in the sample, 84% are singletons; the top ten hold roughly 15%. This specimen consisted of peripheral blood, obtained from a patient treated with proton-based radiotherapy. The origin of this receptor is a woman aged 70-85 years with pancreatic cancer. The rearrangement links TRBV7-3 to TRBJ2-1; 7 bases align to TRBD2. CDR3 nucleotide sequence: TGTGCCAGCAGCTTAGAAGCGGGGTATTACAATGAGCAGTTCTTC. Translation: CASSLEAGYYNEQFF.